The next 17 T cell receptor beta chains were all read from a single sample in a study of blood T cell repertoires in COVID-19. The protocol was immunoSEQ multiplex PCR, while the TCRdb copy is restricted to in-frame clones and leaves out a portion. The top ten hold 1.5% to 2% of the sample, which has about 360,000 clones, more than 75% seen once. The sample consisted of PBMCs or T cells enriched from blood (not recorded which). The origin of the receptors is a man aged 40-50 years in a cohort exposed to, infected with or recovered from COVID-19 (not recorded which).

V gene TRBV5-6 combines with J gene TRBJ1-6, with D perhaps TRBD1 (5 bases). Trimming stripped 4 bases from V and 7 bases from J, with 15 bases between. Germline assignment: CDR1 SGHDT and CDR2 YYEEEE. The CDR3 has 15 amino acids. The DNA for the CDR3 is TGTGCCAGCAGCCCGTTTGGGGGGAGCAATTCACCCCTCCACTTT. This sequence encodes CASSPFGGSNSPLHF. The full variable domain, completed using reference TRBV5-6 and TRBJ1-6, is DAGVTQSPTHLIKTRGQQVTLRCSPKSGHDTVSWYQQALGQGPQFIFQYYEEEERQRGNFPDRFSGHQFPNYSSELNVNALLLGDSALYLCASSPFGGSNSPLHFGNGTRLTVT.

A single count supports this clone. The V gene is TRBV6-5, the J gene TRBJ2-1; TRBD1 is a possible D gene (6 bases). V was pared by 6 bases and J by 15 bases, with 21 bases between. Germline-derived CDR1 and CDR2 are MNHEY and SVGAGI. This CDR3 has 13 residues. The CDR3, as DNA: TGTGCCAGCAGCCCCCGACAGGTAGAGTGGCTGTTCTTC. Translation gives CASSPRQVEWLFF.

The chain uses TRBV2 and TRBJ2-7; D not resolved. Germline CDR1 is SNHLY and CDR2 is FYNNEI. The V end lost 6 bases, the J end lost 5 bases, and 8 bases lay between the germline ends. The CDR3 is made up of 11 amino acids. The CDR3 reads CASSPLHEQYF. The DNA of the CDR3 is TGTGCCAGCAGCCCCCTCCACGAGCAGTACTTC.

CDR3 residues: CASSSPHLGTDTQYF. In DNA form, the CDR3 reads TGTGCCAGCAGCTCACCACACCTGGGCACAGATACGCAGTATTTT. This chain joins TRBV7-8 and TRBJ2-3; D is ambiguous. The CDR3 sequence is 15 residues long. Germline CDR1 SGHVS, CDR2 FQNEAQ. V shed 4 bases and J shed 1 base, with 12 bases lying between them.

The CDR3 here is CASSKGQPTNEKLFF. Written as DNA, the CDR3 is TGTGCCAGCAGCAAAGGACAGCCAACTAATGAAAAACTGTTTTTT. V gene TRBV5-6 combines with J gene TRBJ1-4; possibly TRBD1 for D (6 bases). Looked up from germline, CDR1 is SGHDT and CDR2 is YYEEEE. This CDR3 has 15 residues. Trimming took 4 bases from V and 0 from J, leaving 10 bases between them.

This chain joins TRBV5-1 and TRBJ2-1; 10 bases map to TRBD2. The ends lost 1 base at V and 9 bases at J; junction bases unmatched: 7. Germline V lookup: CDR1 SGHRS, CDR2 YFSETQ. This CDR3 region has 15 residues. The CDR3 loop is CASSLSSGSASEQFF. CDR3 bases: TGCGCCAGCAGCTTGTCTAGCGGGAGTGCGAGTGAGCAGTTCTTC.

This chain links TRBV5-6 with TRBJ1-1, with 9 positions matching TRBD1. Germline V gene lookup returns CDR1 SGHDT and CDR2 YYEEEE. The CDR3 has 14 amino acids. Losses at the gene ends were 3 bases for V and 6 bases for J; bases not matched to a gene: 6. The CDR3 sequence is CASSSGQGVAEAFF. The CDR3, as DNA: TGTGCCAGCAGCTCGGGACAGGGAGTAGCTGAAGCTTTCTTT.

V usage is TRBV6-5 and J usage is TRBJ2-7, with 10 bases fitting TRBD2. Germline loops: CDR1 MNHEY, CDR2 SVGAGI. The CDR3 is made up of 15 amino acids. J was trimmed by 7 bases and V by 2 bases; bases with no gene match: 8. The CDR3: CASSYVTVAGGEQYF. The CDR3 nucleotides are TGTGCCAGCAGTTACGTAACAGTAGCGGGAGGTGAGCAGTACTTC.

The chain recombines TRBV14 with TRBJ1-1, with 9 nucleotides matching TRBD1. Losses at the gene ends were 3 bases for V and 4 bases for J; bases not matched to a gene: 6. The CDR3 sequence is 15 residues long. The germline V gene encodes CDR1 SGHDN and CDR2 FVKESK. The CDR3 DNA reads TGTGCCAGCAGCCAGTGGGACAGGGATTCCACTGAAGCTTTCTTT. Its translation is CASSQWDRDSTEAFF.

This sequence joins TRBV2 and TRBJ2-7; the match to TRBD1 covers 11 bases. The V and J ends lost 7 bases and 4 bases, in that order; junction bases with no gene match: 9. The CDR3 is 15 amino acids. Germline values: CDR1 SNHLY, CDR2 FYNNEI. CDR3 sequence (DNA): TGTGCCAGCACATCCGGGACAGGGGGTTTTTACGAGCAGTACTTC. Translation: CASTSGTGGFYEQYF.

The rearrangement joins TRBV6-1 to TRBJ2-1, with 7 nucleotides matching TRBD2. Looked up from germline, CDR1 is MNHNS and CDR2 is SASEGT. The CDR3 contains 15 residues. The ends lost 3 bases at V and 6 bases at J; junction bases unmatched: 8. CDR3 nucleotides: TGTGCCAGCAGTGATACGGGAGGATTGCGCAATGAGCAGTTCTTC. Translation: CASSDTGGLRNEQFF.

V and J are TRBV2 and TRBJ1-1; 7 bases are shared with TRBD1. Germline CDR1 is SNHLY and CDR2 is FYNNEI. The V gene end was trimmed by 7 bases and the J gene end by 4 bases; junction bases not matched to a gene: 12. The CDR3 has 15 amino acids. CDR3 region: CASINQRQGSTEAFF. The CDR3 DNA reads as TGTGCCAGCATTAACCAACGACAGGGAAGCACTGAAGCTTTCTTT. The full variable domain, completed using reference TRBV2 and TRBJ1-1, is EPEVTQTPSHQVTQMGQEVILRCVPISNHLYFYWYRQILGQKVEFLVSFYNNEISEKSEIFDDQFSVERPDGSNFTLKIRSTKLEDSAMYFCASINQRQGSTEAFFGQGTRLTVV.

The chain recombines TRBV5-4 with TRBJ2-7, with D maybe TRBD2 (6 bases). The CDR3 spans 16 residues. Trimming cost V 4 bases and J 3 bases, with 20 bases left between them. CDR1 is SGHNT and CDR2 is YYREEE in the germline V gene (reference sequence). The CDR3 region is CASSAAGGAADYEQYF. The CDR3 DNA sequence: TGTGCCAGCAGCGCGGCCGGGGGAGCGGCCGACTACGAGCAGTACTTC.

The chain joins TRBV30 to TRBJ2-7, with D tentatively TRBD1 (6 bases). The CDR3 contains 13 residues. CDR1 and CDR2 from the germline V gene are GTSNPN and SVGIG (reference sequence). V lost 0 bases and J 1 base, leaving 7 bases between the germline ends. The CDR3 here is CAWSVDRSYEQYF. The CDR3 DNA follows: TGTGCCTGGAGTGTAGACAGGTCCTACGAGCAGTACTTC.

The rearrangement links TRBV27 to TRBJ2-7; D might be TRBD2 (6 bases). The length of the CDR3 is 15 residues. With 2 bases removed from V and 0 bases from J, the gap between germline ends came to 11 bases. Germline lookup yields CDR1 MNHEY and CDR2 SMNVEV (reference sequence). CDR3 sequence (DNA): TGTGCCAGCAGTTTAGGAGCTAGCGACTCCTACGAGCAGTACTTC. It translates to CASSLGASDSYEQYF.

The chain employs TRBV2 and TRBJ1-4, with 9 bases identical to TRBD1. CDR1 SNHLY and CDR2 FYNNEI come from the germline V gene. The junction had 1 base not matched to a gene; V was cut back by 5 bases and J by 0 bases. This CDR3 has 15 residues. The chain's CDR3 is CASSRQGATNEKLFF. CDR3 DNA sequence: TGTGCCAGCAGTAGACAGGGGGCAACTAATGAAAAACTGTTTTTT.

J is TRBJ2-2 and V is TRBV27, with TRBD2 identical over 10 bases. The CDR3 contains 21 residues. CDR1 and CDR2 from the germline V gene are MNHEY and SMNVEV (reference sequence). V trimming: 0 bases; J trimming: 3 bases; junction bases outside the gene matches: 16. DNA for the CDR3: TGTGCCAGCAGTTTATCCGGGTTCGGAAGCGGGAGGGCCGGTTACACCGGGGAGCTGTTTTTT. Amino acid sequence: CASSLSGFGSGRAGYTGELFF.